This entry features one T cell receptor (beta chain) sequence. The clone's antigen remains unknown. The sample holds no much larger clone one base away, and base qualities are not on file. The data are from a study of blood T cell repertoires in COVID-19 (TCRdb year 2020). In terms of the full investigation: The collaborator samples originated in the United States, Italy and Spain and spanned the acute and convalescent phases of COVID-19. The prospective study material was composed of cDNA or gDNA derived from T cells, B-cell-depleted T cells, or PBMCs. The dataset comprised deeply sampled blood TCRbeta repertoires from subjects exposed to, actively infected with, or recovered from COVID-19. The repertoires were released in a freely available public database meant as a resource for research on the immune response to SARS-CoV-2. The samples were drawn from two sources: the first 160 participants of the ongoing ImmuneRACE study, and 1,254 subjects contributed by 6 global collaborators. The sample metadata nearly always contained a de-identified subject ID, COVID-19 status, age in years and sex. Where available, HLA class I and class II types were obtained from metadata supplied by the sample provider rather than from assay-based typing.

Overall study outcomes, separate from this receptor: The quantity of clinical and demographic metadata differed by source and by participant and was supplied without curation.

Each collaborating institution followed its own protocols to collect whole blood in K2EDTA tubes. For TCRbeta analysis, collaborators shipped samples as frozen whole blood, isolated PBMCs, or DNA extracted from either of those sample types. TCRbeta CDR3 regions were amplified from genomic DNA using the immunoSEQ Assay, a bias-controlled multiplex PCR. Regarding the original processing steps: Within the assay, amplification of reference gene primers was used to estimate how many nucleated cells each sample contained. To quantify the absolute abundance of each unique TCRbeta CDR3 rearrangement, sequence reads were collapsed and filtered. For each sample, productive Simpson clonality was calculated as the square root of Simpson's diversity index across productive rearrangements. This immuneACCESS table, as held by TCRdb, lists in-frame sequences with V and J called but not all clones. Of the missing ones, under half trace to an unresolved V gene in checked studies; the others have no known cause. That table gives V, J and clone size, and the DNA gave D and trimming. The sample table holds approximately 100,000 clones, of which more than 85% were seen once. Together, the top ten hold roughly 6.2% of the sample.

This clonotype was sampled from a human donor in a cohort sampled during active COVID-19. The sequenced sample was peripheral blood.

CDR3 region: CASSPISTDTQYF. The DNA is as follows: TGTGCCAGTAGTCCCATTAGCACAGATACGCAGTATTTT. The chain was built from TRBV19 and TRBJ2-3; too little of a D gene remains to name it. Reading from cysteine to phenylalanine, the CDR3 counts 13 amino acids. Just the 39-base CDR3 DNA is kept, in frame starting at base 1. The V end loses 5 bases and the J end loses 0 bases, and a stretch of 6 bases separates them. According to the germline V gene (reference sequence), CDR1 reads LNHDA and CDR2 reads SQIVND.